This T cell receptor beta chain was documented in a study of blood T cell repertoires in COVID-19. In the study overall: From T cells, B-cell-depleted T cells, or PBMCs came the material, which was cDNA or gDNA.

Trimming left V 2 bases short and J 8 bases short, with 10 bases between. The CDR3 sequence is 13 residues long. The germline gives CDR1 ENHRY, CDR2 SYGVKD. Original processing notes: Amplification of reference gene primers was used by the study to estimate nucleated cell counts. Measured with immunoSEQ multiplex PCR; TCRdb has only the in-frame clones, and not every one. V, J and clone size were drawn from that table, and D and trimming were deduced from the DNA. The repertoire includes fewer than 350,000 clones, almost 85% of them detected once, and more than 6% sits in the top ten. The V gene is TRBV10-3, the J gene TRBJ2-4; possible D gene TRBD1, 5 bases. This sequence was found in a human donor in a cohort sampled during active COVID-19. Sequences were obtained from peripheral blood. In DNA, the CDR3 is TGTGCCATCAGTGAGAGGGGAAGAGACATTCAGTACTTC. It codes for CAISERGRDIQYF.